This T cell receptor beta chain was retrieved from a study of OX40 agonist ivuxolimab in advanced cancers. In the study overall: The mean age was approximately 56 years, ranging from about 20 to 90, with roughly four fifths of participants male. One hepatocellular carcinoma and a couple of cutaneous melanoma patients partially responded.

TCRdb keeps only in-frame clones here, not all; method: immunoSEQ multiplex PCR. The data hold 60,000 or so clones, with 65% to 90% observed a single time. There are 15 residues in the CDR3. Looked up from germline, CDR1 is LNHDA and CDR2 is SQIVND (reference sequence). J lost 2 bases, V lost 7 bases, and 7 bases had no gene match. The receptor comes from an adult with an advanced solid tumor such as melanoma, head and neck, liver or kidney cancer. Sequencing used CD4+ or CD8+ T cells sorted from blood, obtained in a trial of the OX40 agonist ivuxolimab. V gene TRBV19 combines with J gene TRBJ1-5; 8 positions match TRBD1. As DNA, the CDR3 is TGTGCCAGTACCCTGGACAGGGACGGCAATCAGCCCCAGCATTTT. The encoded protein is CASTLDRDGNQPQHF.